A selection of T cell receptor beta chains follows, all from one sample in a study of memory CD4+ T cells and cytomegalovirus serostatus. The assay was immunoSEQ multiplex PCR, and TCRdb's table has in-frame clones only and misses some. The repertoire holds about 56,000 clones, about 81% seen once, with over 0.35% in the top ten. Sequences were obtained from memory CD4+ T cells from blood. Source of these receptors: an adult in good health and CMV-seronegative. The CDR3 runs from the conserved cysteine through the conserved F or W.

V gene	CDR3 protein
TRBV6-5	CASRPDRGRDQPQHF
TRBV2	CASSEIGSATKKLFF
TRBV5-4	CASSLGPEGANVLTF
TRBV9	CASSVGAGLNQPQHF
TRBV4-3	CASSQVPGRGASGNTIYF
TRBV15	CATSTSTDTQYF
TRBV19	CASSQVGGSHEQYF
TRBV19	CASSLRQGIGSYEQYF
TRBV5-1	CASSYGLGAQETQYF
TRBV7-2	CASSLGSVGTGTEAFF
TRBV28	CASSSRQGSNEKLFF
TRBV6-1	CASSEEVVGGTQYF
TRBV7-9	CASSLAGLAGGDEQYF
TRBV28	CASGTTPTYEQYF
TRBV7-3	CASSLKGGLDYGYTF
TRBV27	CASSPHQRGLHYGYTF
TRBV28	CASSFLSGQVQPQHF
TRBV7-3	CASSLSLGEQFF
TRBV7-9	CASSDIRQGRSPTF
TRBV28	CASRLQGGYNSPLHF
TRBV19	CASTSGTTGELFF
TRBV20-1	CSARRNNEQFF
TRBV7-2	CASRPGGVNTGELFF
TRBV7-9	CASSLGQTRGTDTQYF
TRBV20-1	CSVVLPPRAFF
TRBV11-2	CASSLDLLQETQYF
TRBV2	CATLPGQVDSPLHF
TRBV14	CASSLNSGNTIYF
TRBV4-3	CASSQDSLAGFTDTQYF
TRBV7-9	CASSFRPGDGYTF
TRBV6-1	CASSRDRGFDEQYF
TRBV4-3	CASSQGAAGYEKLFF
TRBV19	CASSTLGQIHSYEQYF
TRBV30	CAWDRANTGELFF
TRBV6-5	CASSPWNGQPQHF